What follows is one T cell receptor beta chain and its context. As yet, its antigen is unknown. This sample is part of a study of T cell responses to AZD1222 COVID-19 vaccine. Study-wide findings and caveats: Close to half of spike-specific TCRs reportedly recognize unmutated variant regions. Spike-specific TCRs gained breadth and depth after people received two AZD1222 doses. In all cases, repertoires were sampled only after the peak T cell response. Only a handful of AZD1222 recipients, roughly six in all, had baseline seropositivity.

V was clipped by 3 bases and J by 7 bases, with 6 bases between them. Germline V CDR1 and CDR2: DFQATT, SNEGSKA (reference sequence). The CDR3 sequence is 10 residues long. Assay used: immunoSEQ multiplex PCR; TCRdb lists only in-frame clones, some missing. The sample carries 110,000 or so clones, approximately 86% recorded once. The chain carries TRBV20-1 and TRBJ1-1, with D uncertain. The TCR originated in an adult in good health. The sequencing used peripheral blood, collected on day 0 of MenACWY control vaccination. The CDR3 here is CSARDGEAFF. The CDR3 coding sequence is TGCAGTGCTAGGGACGGTGAAGCTTTCTTT.